Listed below are T cell receptor beta chains from one sample, sequenced in a study of blood T cells in healthy people across ages. MiXCR, applied by TCRdb to the 5' RACE reads, yields one record per CDR3 protein. This table holds about 930,000 distinct CDR3 sequences, about 28% found once. A further study also used this sample, focusing on T cells of mothers and their children.

Sequencing was performed on blood. These receptors all stem from a woman aged 40 to 55 in good health. Both conserved end residues are part of each CDR3. The order of the fields is D gene, clone size, V gene, J gene, CDR3 DNA, CDR3 protein. The D gene is left open where the match is weak. Expanded clones are given a class, and other clones once, few, many or no size at all.

TRBD1	.	TRBV19	TRBJ2-5	TGTGCCAGTAGTAGCCGGGACAGGGGGCTGATGAAGACCCAGTACTTC	CASSSRDRGLMKTQYF
TRBD1	.	TRBV20-1	TRBJ2-5	TGCAGTGCTAGGGGGGACAGGGGAGGGCCCTTGGTCCAAGAGACCCAGTACTTC	CSARGDRGGPLVQETQYF
.	.	TRBV6-2/TRBV6-3	TRBJ2-7	TGTGCCAGCAGTTACTCCCCAGGAGTCTACGAGCAGTACTTC	CASSYSPGVYEQYF
.	many	TRBV5-1	TRBJ2-4	TGCGCCAGCAGCTTGATGGAGGGGTCGATCATTCAGTACTTC	CASSLMEGSIIQYF
TRBD2	few	TRBV7-2	TRBJ2-1	TGTGCCAGCAGCCCCGGGACTAGAGACAATGAGCAGTTCTTC	CASSPGTRDNEQFF
.	many	TRBV6-4	TRBJ1-2	TGTGCCAGCAGTGACGGGGTAATGCCGGTCTATGGCTACACCTTC	CASSDGVMPVYGYTF
TRBD1	few	TRBV12-3/TRBV12-4	TRBJ2-5	TGTGCCAGCACCCAGGACAGGGGGCGTCGGGAGACCCAGTACTTC	CASTQDRGRRETQYF
.	many	TRBV6-1	TRBJ2-5	TGTGCCAGCAGTGCATCCAACTTCAAACCGACGGGGTACCAAGAGACCCAGTACTTC	CASSASNFKPTGYQETQYF
.	few	TRBV7-6	TRBJ2-1	TGTGCCAGCAGCAACAGCGTCTACAATGAGCAGTTCTTC	CASSNSVYNEQFF
.	.	TRBV2	TRBJ2-2	TGTGCCAGCGGGACCCTCAACACCGGGGAGCTGTTTTTT	CASGTLNTGELFF
TRBD1	.	TRBV28	TRBJ2-1	TGTGCCAGCAGTATCCTCCCCGGGACAGGGGCGTATGAGCAGATCTTC	CASSILPGTGAYEQIF
TRBD2	many	TRBV11-1	TRBJ2-4	TGTGCCAGCAGCTTAGCCGGACTCGACAGCGGGGGCATTCAGTACTTC	CASSLAGLDSGGIQYF
.	.	TRBV11-2	TRBJ1-5	TGTGCCAGCAGCTTACGCGCGGAAGACAATCAGCCCCAGCATTTT	CASSLRAEDNQPQHF
TRBD1	few	TRBV27	TRBJ1-1	TGTGCCAGCAGCAAAATCTGGACAGGGCGATTTCTGGGAACTGAAGCTTTCTTT	CASSKIWTGRFLGTEAFF
.	.	TRBV2	TRBJ1-1	TGTGCCAGCAGTGGTCCCCCACAAGGGGTTGAAGCTTTCTTT	CASSGPPQGVEAFF
TRBD2	many	TRBV29-1	TRBJ2-5	TGCAGCCTCAGTAGCGGGGGGGTCCAAGAGACCCAGTACTTC	CSLSSGGVQETQYF
TRBD2	.	TRBV7-2	TRBJ2-7	TGTGCCAGCAGCCCAGGTCCTAGCGGGGCGAGCTCCTACGAGCAGTACTTC	CASSPGPSGASSYEQYF
TRBD1	many	TRBV12-3/TRBV12-4	TRBJ2-5	TGTGCCAGCAGTTCCTGGGACAGGGAAGAGACCCAGTACTTC	CASSSWDREETQYF
.	many	TRBV5-1	TRBJ2-7	TGCGCCAGCAGCTGGGGGGACACCTACGAGCAGTACTTC	CASSWGDTYEQYF
.	many	TRBV12-3/TRBV12-4	TRBJ2-1	TGTGCCAGCAGTTTCGGGGCTGAGCAGTTCTTC	CASSFGAEQFF
TRBD2	few	TRBV7-2	TRBJ2-1	TGTGCCAGCAGTTTCCTCGGACTAGCGGGGGGGATAGACAATGAGCAGTTCTTC	CASSFLGLAGGIDNEQFF
.	once	TRBV4-1	TRBJ1-3	TGCGCCAGCAGCCAAGATTCTTCAGTCTCTGGAAACACCATATATTTT	CASSQDSSVSGNTIYF
TRBD2	few	TRBV20-1	TRBJ2-1	TGCAGTGCCGACCGACTACTAGCGGGAGTATCCTACAATGAGCAGTTCTTC	CSADRLLAGVSYNEQFF
.	.	TRBV12-3/TRBV12-4	TRBJ2-3	TGTGCCAGCAGGAGGACTTCGGATACGCAGTATTTT	CASRRTSDTQYF
.	.	TRBV7-8	TRBJ1-1	TGTGCCAGCAGCTGTTTCACTTCGGACACTGAAGCTTTCTTT	CASSCFTSDTEAFF
TRBD1	.	TRBV12-3/TRBV12-4	TRBJ1-2	TGTGCCAGCAGTTTCGGACAGGTGAAGGGCTACACCTTC	CASSFGQVKGYTF
.	few	TRBV28	TRBJ2-2	TGTGCCAGCAGTCCTCGGCTTACCGGGGAGCTGTTTTTT	CASSPRLTGELFF
.	many	TRBV7-2	TRBJ2-5	TGTGCCAGCAGCTTTAACGGGGGCGGGAAGACCCAGTACTTC	CASSFNGGGKTQYF
.	.	TRBV7-2	TRBJ2-3	TGTGCCAGCAGCTTTCAGGGAACCGGGGTAAAGACAGATACGCAGTATTTT	CASSFQGTGVKTDTQYF
TRBD2	many	TRBV20-1	TRBJ2-1	TGCAGTGCTAGTCCGGGACTAGCGGGGAATGAGCAGTTCTTC	CSASPGLAGNEQFF
TRBD2	.	TRBV11-1	TRBJ2-4	TGTGCCAGTAGCTTAGCCGGACCCGACAGCGGGGGCATTCAGTACTTC	CASSLAGPDSGGIQYF
TRBD1	many	TRBV15	TRBJ2-5	TGTGCCACCAGCACCCAAAGATGGACAGGGCCCCAAGAGACCCAGTACTTC	CATSTQRWTGPQETQYF
TRBD2	many	TRBV28	TRBJ2-7	TGTGCCAGCAGTTTAGCGGGGACGCGGGGGAGTTACGAGCAGTACTTC	CASSLAGTRGSYEQYF
.	few	TRBV29-1	TRBJ2-3	TGCAGCGTTGTTCGGAATACACCCACAGATACGCAGTATTTT	CSVVRNTPTDTQYF
.	once	TRBV28	TRBJ1-4	TGTGCCAGCAGTTTCCGGCGGAGGAATGAAAAACCGTTTTTT	CASSFRRRNEKPFF
TRBD2	many	TRBV9	TRBJ2-5	TGTGCCAGCAGCGTAGACGGTGTCGGACTAGCGCCTCAAGAGACCCAGTACTTC	CASSVDGVGLAPQETQYF
.	many	TRBV27	TRBJ2-7	TGTGCCAGCAGTCCGACGGACGCCGAGCAGTACTTC	CASSPTDAEQYF
.	.	TRBV20-1	TRBJ2-1	TGCAGTGCAAGGGGAAACAGGGACGATGAGCAGTTCTTC	CSARGNRDDEQFF
.	many	TRBV7-3	TRBJ2-3	TGTGCCAGCAGCTCCAACTTGGGAGATACGCAGTATTTT	CASSSNLGDTQYF
TRBD1	few	TRBV9	TRBJ1-5	TGTGCCCGGCCCAAGACAGGGCCATTCTATCAGCCCCAGCATTTT	CARPKTGPFYQPQHF
.	many	TRBV21-1	TRBJ2-7	TGTGCCAGCAGCAACGCACCGGGACAGGGAGCCTACGAGCAGTACTTC	CASSNAPGQGAYEQYF
TRBD1	.	TRBV18	TRBJ1-5	TGTGCCAGCTCACCGTATTCAGGGGGCTACAGCAATCAGCCCCAGCATTTT	CASSPYSGGYSNQPQHF